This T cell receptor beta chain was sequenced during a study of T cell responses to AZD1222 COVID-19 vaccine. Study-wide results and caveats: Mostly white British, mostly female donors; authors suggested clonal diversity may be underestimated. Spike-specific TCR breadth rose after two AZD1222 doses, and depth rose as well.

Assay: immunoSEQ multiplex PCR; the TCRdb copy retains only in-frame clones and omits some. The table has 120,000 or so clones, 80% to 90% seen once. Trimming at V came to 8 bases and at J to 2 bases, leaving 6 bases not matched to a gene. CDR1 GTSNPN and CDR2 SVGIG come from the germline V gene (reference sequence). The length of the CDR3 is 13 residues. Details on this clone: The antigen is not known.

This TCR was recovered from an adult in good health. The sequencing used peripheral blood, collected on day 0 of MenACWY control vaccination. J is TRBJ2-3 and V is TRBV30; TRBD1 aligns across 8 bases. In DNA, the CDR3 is TGTGCCAGAGGGGACAGGTTCACAGATACGCAGTATTTT. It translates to CARGDRFTDTQYF.